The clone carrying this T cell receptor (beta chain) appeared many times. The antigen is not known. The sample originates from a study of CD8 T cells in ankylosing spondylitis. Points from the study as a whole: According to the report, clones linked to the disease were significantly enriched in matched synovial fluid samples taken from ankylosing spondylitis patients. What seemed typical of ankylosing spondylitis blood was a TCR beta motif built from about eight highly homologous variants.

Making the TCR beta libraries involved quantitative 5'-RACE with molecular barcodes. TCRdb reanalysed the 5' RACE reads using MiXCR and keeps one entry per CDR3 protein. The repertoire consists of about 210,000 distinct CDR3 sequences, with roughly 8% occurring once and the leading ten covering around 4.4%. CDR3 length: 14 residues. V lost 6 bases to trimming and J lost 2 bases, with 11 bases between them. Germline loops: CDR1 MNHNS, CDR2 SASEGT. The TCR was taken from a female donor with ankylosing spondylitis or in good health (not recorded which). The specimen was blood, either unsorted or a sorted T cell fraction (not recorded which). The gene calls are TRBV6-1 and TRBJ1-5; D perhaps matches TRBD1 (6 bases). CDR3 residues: CASRRGDGNQPQHF. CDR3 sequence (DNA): TGTGCCAGCAGAAGGGGGGACGGCAATCAGCCCCAGCATTTT.